What follows is one T cell receptor (beta chain) and its context. The data are from a study of shared clonotypes between healthy human individuals. Some clones are missing from TCRdb's copy, which holds only in-frame ones; the method was immunoSEQ multiplex PCR. The sample contains 2.3 million or so clones, 80% to 95% of which appear only once. This CDR3 comprises 15 residues. V was clipped by 4 bases and J by 5 bases, with 12 bases between them. Germline V lookup: CDR1 SNHLY, CDR2 FYNNEI. The sample taken for sequencing was naive CD4+ T cells from PBMCs. The sample's subset: CD45RA+ positively selected. The V and J genes are TRBV2 and TRBJ1-6, with D unclear. The source is a man aged 18 to 35 in good health. Some clones in this sample may be carry-over from other donors' samples. CDR3 nucleotide sequence: TGTGCCAGCAGTGGGAGGACCGGCAATAATTCACCCCTCCACTTT. It translates to CASSGRTGNNSPLHF.